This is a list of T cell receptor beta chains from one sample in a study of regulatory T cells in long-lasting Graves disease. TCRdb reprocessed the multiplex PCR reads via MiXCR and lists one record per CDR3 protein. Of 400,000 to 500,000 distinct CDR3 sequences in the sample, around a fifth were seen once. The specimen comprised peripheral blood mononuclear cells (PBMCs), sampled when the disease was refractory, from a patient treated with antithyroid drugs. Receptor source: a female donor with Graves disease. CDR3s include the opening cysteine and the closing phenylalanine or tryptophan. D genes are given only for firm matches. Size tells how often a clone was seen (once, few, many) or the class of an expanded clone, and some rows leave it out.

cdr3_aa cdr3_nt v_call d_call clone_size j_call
CASSSIYRETTEELFF TGTGCCAGCAGCTCGATTTACAGGGAAACCACCGAGGAGCTGTTTTTT TRBV11-2 - - TRBJ2-2
CASSSNRAKNIQYF TGTGCCAGCAGCTCCAACAGAGCCAAAAACATTCAGTACTTC TRBV7-8 - many TRBJ2-4
CSATGASYEQYF TGCAGTGCAACGGGAGCTTCCTACGAGCAGTACTTC TRBV20-1 - many TRBJ2-7
CASSEALDRWEIWGQPRYGYTF TGTGCCAGCAGTGAAGCGCTAGATAGATGGGAGATCTGGGGACAGCCTCGCTATGGCTACACCTTC TRBV2 TRBD1 many TRBJ1-2
CASSLVPSQETQYF TGTGCCAGCAGTTTAGTTCCCAGCCAAGAGACCCAGTACTTC TRBV12-3/TRBV12-4 - many TRBJ2-5
CASSEVLRASNQPQHF TGTGCCAGCAGTGAAGTACTCCGGGCCTCCAATCAGCCCCAGCATTTT TRBV2 - many TRBJ1-5
CASSLTGGGTYEQYF TGTGCCAGCAGCTTAACAGGGGGCGGAACCTACGAGCAGTACTTC TRBV7-3 TRBD1 few TRBJ2-7
CASSQASSAYEQYF TGCGCCAGCAGCCAAGCCTCAAGCGCCTACGAGCAGTACTTC TRBV4-3 - few TRBJ2-7
CASSYSNADNYGYTF TGTGCCAGCAGTTACTCAAACGCAGACAACTATGGCTACACCTTC TRBV6-2/TRBV6-3 - many TRBJ1-2
CSVHGQATGELFF TGCAGCGTCCACGGACAGGCCACCGGGGAGCTGTTTTTT TRBV29-1 TRBD1 - TRBJ2-2
CASTQAGARGYGYTF TGTGCCAGCACTCAGGCGGGGGCGCGCGGCTATGGCTACACCTTC TRBV4-2 - - TRBJ1-2
CASSLATGSYEQYF TGTGCCAGCAGTTTAGCGACAGGTTCCTACGAGCAGTACTTC TRBV12-3/TRBV12-4 - many TRBJ2-7
CASSGPGTGYYGYTF TGTGCCAGCAGTGGCCCCGGGACAGGGTACTATGGCTACACCTTC TRBV27 TRBD1 - TRBJ1-2
CAISEGAPSPLHF TGTGCCATCAGTGAGGGGGCGCCTTCACCCCTCCACTTT TRBV10-3 - few TRBJ1-6
CASRRTGVTETQYF TGTGCCAGCAGAAGGACAGGGGTCACGGAGACCCAGTACTTC TRBV12-3/TRBV12-4 TRBD1 many TRBJ2-5
CAWSEYPAGANVLTF TGTGCCTGGAGTGAGTATCCTGCTGGGGCCAACGTCCTGACTTTC TRBV30 - - TRBJ2-6
CAAGGGPYNEQFF TGTGCCGCGGGTGGGGGGCCTTACAATGAGCAGTTCTTC TRBV12-3/TRBV12-4 - - TRBJ2-1
CASRLGGSDEQYF TGTGCCAGCCGGCTGGGGGGGTCGGACGAGCAGTACTTC TRBV28 TRBD2 many TRBJ2-7
CASSRDRGSSYNSPLHF TGTGCCAGCAGCCGGGACAGGGGTTCCTCCTATAATTCACCCCTCCACTTT TRBV7-2 TRBD1 few TRBJ1-6
CASSLAIDNSNQPQHF TGTGCCAGCAGCTTAGCTATAGATAATAGCAATCAGCCCCAGCATTTT TRBV7-2 - - TRBJ1-5
CASSMGQGPNQPQHF TGTGCCAGTAGTATGGGACAGGGGCCGAATCAGCCCCAGCATTTT TRBV19 TRBD1 few TRBJ1-5
CASSSPTGTGSGYTF TGTGCCAGCAGCTCACCTACCGGGACAGGAAGCGGCTACACCTTC TRBV7-2 TRBD1 many TRBJ1-2
CSARDGYGYTF TGCAGTGCTAGGGACGGTTATGGCTACACCTTC TRBV20-1 - few TRBJ1-2
CATSRDGQVYGYTF TGTGCCACCAGCAGAGACGGACAGGTGTACGGCTACACCTTC TRBV15 TRBD1 few TRBJ1-2
CASSYSKGAVVNSGELFF TGTGCCAGCAGTTACTCGAAGGGGGCAGTAGTAAACAGCGGGGAGCTGTTTTTT TRBV6-2/TRBV6-3 TRBD1 few TRBJ2-2
CASSQDGDGAPHGYTF TGTGCCAGCAGCCAAGACGGGGATGGGGCCCCTCATGGCTACACCTTC TRBV3-1 - - TRBJ1-2
CSASPLEDTSNQPQHF TGCAGTGCTAGTCCCCTAGAGGACACTAGCAATCAGCCCCAGCATTTT TRBV20-1 - few TRBJ1-5
CAWKGTGSNQPQHF TGTGCCTGGAAGGGGACAGGGAGCAATCAGCCCCAGCATTTT TRBV30 TRBD1 many TRBJ1-5
CASSSTLSNGRDTGELFF TGTGCCAGCAGTTCCACCCTCTCTAACGGGAGGGACACCGGGGAGCTGTTTTTT TRBV28 TRBD2 many TRBJ2-2
CSVEPTSGGGETQYF TGCAGCGTTGAACCGACTAGCGGGGGGGGGGAGACCCAGTACTTC TRBV29-1 TRBD2 many TRBJ2-5
CASSSTDGARPQHF TGTGCCAGCAGTTCCACGGACGGTGCTCGGCCCCAGCATTTT TRBV12-3/TRBV12-4 - many TRBJ1-5
CASSPEVGFEQFF TGTGCCAGCAGTCCAGAGGTGGGCTTCGAGCAGTTCTTC TRBV12-3/TRBV12-4 - - TRBJ2-1
CSARLVAEQYF TGCAGTGCTAGACTGGTCGCCGAGCAGTACTTC TRBV20-1 - - TRBJ2-7
CASSEARGGNTEAFF TGTGCCAGCAGTGAAGCCAGGGGGGGTAACACTGAAGCTTTCTTT TRBV2 TRBD1 many TRBJ1-1
CASSLVLTGSGELFF TGTGCCAGCAGCTTGGTCTTGACAGGGTCGGGGGAGCTGTTTTTT TRBV5-6 TRBD1 many TRBJ2-2
CASSPLGTVSGNTIYF TGCGCCAGCAGCCCCTTGGGGACCGTCTCTGGAAACACCATATATTTT TRBV4-1 - few TRBJ1-3
CASSQNRGRDTQYF TGTGCCAGCAGTCAAAACAGGGGGCGAGATACGCAGTATTTT TRBV6-1 TRBD1 few TRBJ2-3
CASSLSSGSAVTQYF TGTGCCAGCAGCTTATCTAGCGGGAGTGCAGTTACGCAGTATTTT TRBV7-2 TRBD2 few TRBJ2-3
CASIRQISNTEAFF TGTGCCAGCATTCGACAGATCTCGAACACTGAAGCTTTCTTT TRBV2 - many TRBJ1-1
CASSQDWGLTSGELFF TGCGCCAGCAGCCAAGATTGGGGGTTAACAAGCGGGGAGCTGTTTTTT TRBV4-3 - once TRBJ2-2